This T cell receptor (beta chain) stems from a study of metastatic and nonmetastatic thyroid tumors. Study-wide results and caveats: When malignant thyroid tumors were compared with benign nodules, TCR beta diversity was reportedly significantly higher in the malignant tumors. This held in both blood and tumor samples.

TCRdb re-analyzed the PCR reads using MiXCR. Of about 18,000 clones in the sample, approximately 29% are singletons; the top ten hold 20% to 25%. Among the patients, none had received any treatment before thyroid surgery. The sample holds many counts of this clone. Antigen specificity is unknown. This receptor was taken from a male donor with papillary thyroid cancer or a benign thyroid nodule (not recorded which). Some clones in this sample may be carry-over from other donors' samples. The specimen sequenced was tumor tissue.

As DNA, the CDR3 is TGTGCCTGGAGTGTGGTCCCGGGGACTGAAGCTTTCTTT. This sequence encodes CAWSVVPGTEAFF. This chain joins TRBV30 and TRBJ1-1; D is uncertain. There are 13 residues in the CDR3. Deletions cut 0 bases from V and 5 bases from J, with 10 bases between. CDR1 and CDR2 (germline): GTSNPN, SVGIG (reference sequence).